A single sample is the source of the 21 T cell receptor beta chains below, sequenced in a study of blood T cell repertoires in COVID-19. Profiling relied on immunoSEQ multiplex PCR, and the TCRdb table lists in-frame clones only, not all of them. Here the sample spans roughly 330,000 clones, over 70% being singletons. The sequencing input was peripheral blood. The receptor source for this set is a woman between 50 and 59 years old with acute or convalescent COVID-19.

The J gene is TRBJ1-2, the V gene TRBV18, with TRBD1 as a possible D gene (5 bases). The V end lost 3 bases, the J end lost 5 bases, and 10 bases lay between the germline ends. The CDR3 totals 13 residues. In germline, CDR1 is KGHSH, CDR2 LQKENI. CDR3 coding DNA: TGTGCCAGCTCACCCGGGGGGGAGTATGGCTACACCTTC. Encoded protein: CASSPGGEYGYTF.

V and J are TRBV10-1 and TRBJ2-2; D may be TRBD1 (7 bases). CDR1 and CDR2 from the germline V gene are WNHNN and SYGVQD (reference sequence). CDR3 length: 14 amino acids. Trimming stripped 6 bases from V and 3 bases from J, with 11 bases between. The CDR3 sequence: CASRGGGDTGELFF. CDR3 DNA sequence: TGCGCCAGCAGAGGAGGGGGCGACACCGGGGAGCTGTTTTTT.

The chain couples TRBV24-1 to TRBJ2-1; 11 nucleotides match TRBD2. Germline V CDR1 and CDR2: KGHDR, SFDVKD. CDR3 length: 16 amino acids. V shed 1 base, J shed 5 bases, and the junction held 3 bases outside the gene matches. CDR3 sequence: CATSDLGTSGDNEQFF. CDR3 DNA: TGTGCCACCAGTGATTTAGGGACTAGCGGAGACAATGAGCAGTTCTTC.

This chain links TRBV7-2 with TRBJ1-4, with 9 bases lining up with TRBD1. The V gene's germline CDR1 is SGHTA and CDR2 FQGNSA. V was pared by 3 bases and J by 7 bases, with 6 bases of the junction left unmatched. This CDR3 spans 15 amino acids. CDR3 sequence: CASSFPGQGSEKLFF. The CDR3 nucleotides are TGTGCCAGCAGCTTCCCGGGACAGGGATCTGAAAAACTGTTTTTT.

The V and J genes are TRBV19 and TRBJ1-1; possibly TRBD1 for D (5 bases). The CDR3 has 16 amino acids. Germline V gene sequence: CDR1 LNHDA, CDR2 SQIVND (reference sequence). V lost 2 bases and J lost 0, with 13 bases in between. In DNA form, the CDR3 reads TGTGCCAGTAGTATAAGTGGGGCGAGGATGAACACTGAAGCTTTCTTT. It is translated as CASSISGARMNTEAFF.

As DNA, the CDR3 is TGTGCCTGGAGTCGCTTTACTAGAATCCCCAATGAGCAGTTCTTC. This sequence encodes CAWSRFTRIPNEQFF. This sequence joins TRBV30 and TRBJ2-1; D is possibly TRBD2 (5 bases). This CDR3 has 15 amino acids. Germline values: CDR1 GTSNPN, CDR2 SVGIG (reference sequence). V lost 2 bases, J lost 6 bases, and 17 bases lay in between.

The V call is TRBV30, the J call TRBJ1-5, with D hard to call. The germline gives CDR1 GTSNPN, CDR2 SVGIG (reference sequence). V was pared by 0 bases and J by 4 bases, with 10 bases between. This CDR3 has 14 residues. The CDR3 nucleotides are TGTGCCTGGAGTGTACTGTCGGAGAATCAGCCCCAGCATTTT. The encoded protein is CAWSVLSENQPQHF.

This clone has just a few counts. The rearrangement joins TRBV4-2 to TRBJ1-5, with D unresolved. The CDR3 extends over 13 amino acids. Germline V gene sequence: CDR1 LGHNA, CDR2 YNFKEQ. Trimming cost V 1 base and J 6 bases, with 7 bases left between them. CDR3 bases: TGTGCCAGCAGCCAAGCACGGGGTCAGCCCCAGCATTTT. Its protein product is CASSQARGQPQHF.

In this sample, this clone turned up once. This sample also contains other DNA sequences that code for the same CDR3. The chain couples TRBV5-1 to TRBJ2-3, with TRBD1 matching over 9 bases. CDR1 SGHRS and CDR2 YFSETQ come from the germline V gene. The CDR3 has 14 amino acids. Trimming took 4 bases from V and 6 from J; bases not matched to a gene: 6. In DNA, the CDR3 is TGCGCCAGCAGCCCGGGACAGGGTCGGGATACGCAGTATTTT. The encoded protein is CASSPGQGRDTQYF. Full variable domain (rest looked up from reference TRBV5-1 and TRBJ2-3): KAGVTQTPRYLIKTRGQQVTLSCSPISGHRSVSWYQQTPGQGLQFLFEYFSETQRNKGNFPGRFSGRQFSNSRSEMNVSTLELGDSALYLCASSPGQGRDTQYFGPGTRLTVL.

CDR3 residues: CASHRADTQYF. The CDR3 nucleotides read TGTGCCTCCCACCGGGCAGATACGCAGTATTTT. The rearrangement uses TRBV6-5 and TRBJ2-3; no reliable D call. V dropped 11 bases and J dropped 4 bases, with 10 bases sitting between them. From germline, CDR1 is MNHEY and CDR2 SVGAGI. CDR3 length: 11 residues.

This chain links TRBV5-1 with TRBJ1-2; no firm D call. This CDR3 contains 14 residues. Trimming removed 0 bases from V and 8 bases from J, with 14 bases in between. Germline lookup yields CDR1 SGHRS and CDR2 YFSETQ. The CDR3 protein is CASSLDTGSGGYTF. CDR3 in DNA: TGCGCCAGCAGCTTGGACACGGGTTCGGGGGGCTACACCTTC.

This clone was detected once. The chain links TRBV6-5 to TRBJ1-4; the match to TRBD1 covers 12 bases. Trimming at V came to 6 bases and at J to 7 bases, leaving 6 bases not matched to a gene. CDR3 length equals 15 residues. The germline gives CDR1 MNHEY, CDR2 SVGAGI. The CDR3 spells CASRGQGAQGEKLFF. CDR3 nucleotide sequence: TGTGCCAGCAGGGGACAGGGGGCGCAGGGTGAAAAACTGTTTTTT.

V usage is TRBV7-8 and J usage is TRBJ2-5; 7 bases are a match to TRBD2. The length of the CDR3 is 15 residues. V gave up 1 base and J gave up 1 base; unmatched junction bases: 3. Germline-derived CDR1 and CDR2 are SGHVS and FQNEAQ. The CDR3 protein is CASSLVGTIQETQYF. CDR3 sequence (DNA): TGTGCCAGCAGCTTAGTCGGGACTATCCAAGAGACCCAGTACTTC.

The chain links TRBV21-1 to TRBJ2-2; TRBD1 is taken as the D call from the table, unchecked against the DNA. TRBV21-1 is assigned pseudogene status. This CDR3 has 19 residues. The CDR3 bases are TGTGCCAGCAGCAAAATTGGGAACAGGGGCCAAGCGAACACCGGGGAGCTGTTTTTT. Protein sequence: CASSKIGNRGQANTGELFF.

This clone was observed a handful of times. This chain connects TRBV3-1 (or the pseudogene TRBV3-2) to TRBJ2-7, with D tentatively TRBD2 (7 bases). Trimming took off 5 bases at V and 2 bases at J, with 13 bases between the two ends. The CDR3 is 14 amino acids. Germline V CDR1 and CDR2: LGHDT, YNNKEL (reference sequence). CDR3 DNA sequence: TGTGCCAGCAGCTTGCGGGGGCCCACCTACGAGCAGTACTTC. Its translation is CASSLRGPTYEQYF.

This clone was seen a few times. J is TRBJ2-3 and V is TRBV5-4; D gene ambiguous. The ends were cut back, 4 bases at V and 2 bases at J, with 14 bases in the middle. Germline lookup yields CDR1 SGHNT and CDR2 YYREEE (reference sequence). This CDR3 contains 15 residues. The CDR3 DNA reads TGTGCCAGCAGCCCCCGGAGAGATCCCACAGATACGCAGTATTTT. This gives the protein CASSPRRDPTDTQYF.

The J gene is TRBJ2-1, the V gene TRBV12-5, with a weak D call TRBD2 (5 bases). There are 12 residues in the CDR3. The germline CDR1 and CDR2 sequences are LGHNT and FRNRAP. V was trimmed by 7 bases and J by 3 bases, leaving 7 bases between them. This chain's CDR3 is CASAGIYNEQFF. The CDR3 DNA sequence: TGTGCTAGTGCGGGAATCTACAATGAGCAGTTCTTC. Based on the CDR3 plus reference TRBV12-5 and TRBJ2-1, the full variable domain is DARVTQTPRHKVTEMGQEVTMRCQPILGHNTVFWYRQTMMQGLELLAYFRNRAPLDDSGMPKDRFSAEMPDATLATLKIQPSEPRDSAVYFCASAGIYNEQFFGPGTRLTVL.

As DNA, the CDR3 is TGTGCCAGCAGCTTAGATCTCGGGGGGCAGAGTCAGCCCCAGCATTTT. It encodes CASSLDLGGQSQPQHF. V is TRBV11-2 and J is TRBJ1-5; tentatively, D is TRBD1 (6 bases). Germline-derived CDR1 and CDR2 are SGHAT and FQNNGV. Trimming took 0 bases from V and 6 from J, leaving 15 bases between them. The CDR3 covers 16 residues.

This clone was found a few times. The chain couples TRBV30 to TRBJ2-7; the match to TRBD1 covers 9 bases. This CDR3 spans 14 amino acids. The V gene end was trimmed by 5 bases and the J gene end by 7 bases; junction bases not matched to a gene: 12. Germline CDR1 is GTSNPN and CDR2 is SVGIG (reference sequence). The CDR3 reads CAWEPGQGPREQYF. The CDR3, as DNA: TGTGCCTGGGAACCGGGACAGGGCCCCCGGGAGCAGTACTTC.

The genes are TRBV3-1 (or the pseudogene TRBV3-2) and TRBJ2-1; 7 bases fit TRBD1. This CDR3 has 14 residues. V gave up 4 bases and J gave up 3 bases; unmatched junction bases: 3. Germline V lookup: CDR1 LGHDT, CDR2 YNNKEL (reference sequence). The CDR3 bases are TGTGCCAGCAGCCGAACAGGGGTCTACAATGAGCAGTTCTTC. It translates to CASSRTGVYNEQFF.

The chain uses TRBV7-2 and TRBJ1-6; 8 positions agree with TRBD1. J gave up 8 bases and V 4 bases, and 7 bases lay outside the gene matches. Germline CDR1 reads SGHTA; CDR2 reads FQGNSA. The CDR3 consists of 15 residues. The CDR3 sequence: CASSYRTGTDSPLHF. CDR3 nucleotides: TGTGCCAGCAGCTACCGGACAGGGACGGATTCACCCCTCCACTTT.